This T cell receptor beta chain stems from a study of blood T cell repertoires in COVID-19. In the original processing: Amplification from reference gene primers served as the basis for estimated nucleated cell counts. Assay: immunoSEQ multiplex PCR; the TCRdb copy retains only in-frame clones and omits some. V and J calls and clone size follow that table, whereas D and trimming were derived from the DNA. This table has about 120,000 clones, over 65% appearing once. The V gene's germline CDR1 is SGHAT and CDR2 FQNNGV. This CDR3 contains 13 residues. About this clone itself: Sequence at one end of the junction differs from germline and may be a read error.

This TCR was sampled from a man aged 60-69 years with acute or convalescent COVID-19. Input material: peripheral blood. The gene calls are TRBV11-2 and TRBJ2-5, with TRBD2 matching 11 bases. CDR3 residues: CASRLAGGETQYF. CDR3 DNA sequence: TGTGCCAGCAGATTAGCGGGAGGGGAGACCCAGTACTTC.